This entry is about one T cell receptor (beta chain). Its target is unknown. Germline CDR1 SGHRS, CDR2 YFSETQ. Trimming cost V 2 bases and J 6 bases; bases outside gene matches: 9. CDR3 size: 16 residues. Study donors comprised healthy, HIV-negative adults devoid of recent acute infection or vaccination. This entry is derived from a study of shared clonotypes between healthy human individuals. Study observations and caveats: Estimated clonotype richness was generally higher in naive than memory subsets. How much donors shared clonotypes was expected to be affected by sequencing depth.

Only in-frame clones appear in the TCRdb table, and some are missing; sequencing was by immunoSEQ multiplex PCR. Of roughly 1,500,000 clones listed, 95% to 99% are singletons. The chain uses TRBV5-1 and TRBJ2-1, with 9 bases matching TRBD2. Input material: naive CD4+ T cells sorted from blood. Subset: CD45RA+ positively selected. The source of this sequence is a man aged 30 to 45 in good health. As DNA, the CDR3 is TGCGCCAGCAGCTTCGTTAGCGGGAGTGCCCCCAATGAGCAGTTCTTC. Translated: CASSFVSGSAPNEQFF.